This T cell receptor (beta chain) was identified in a study of human T cells and chemical hapten exposure. About the study: Small discrepancies in pooled library volume mainly accounted for the varying TCR yields per sample.

The CDR3 runs to 15 residues. Germline CDR1 reads MNHNY; CDR2 reads SVGAGI (reference sequence). TCRdb re-analysed the RACE reads in MiXCR, keeping a single row per CDR3 protein. In the table there are more than 100,000 distinct CDR3 sequences, roughly 14% of which are singletons. The time point: pre-sensitization, week 0. The treatment: therapeutic diphenylcyclopropenone sensitization with weekly scalp DPC. Study-level results: Expanded TCRs formed significantly more large CDR3 similarity clusters than controls. There was no change with DPC sensitization in TCRs above 1 in 1000 frequency.

As regards this clonotype: Its antigen is not identified. An end of the junction does not agree with germline; a read error may underlie this.

The sequence was obtained from a woman younger than 30 with alopecia areata. Some clones in this sample may be carry-over from other donors' samples. The V call is TRBV6-6, the J call TRBJ1-5; tentative D call: TRBD1 (5 bases). Sequenced material: whole blood, taken in connection with sensitization to the hapten diphenylcyclopropenone (DPC). In nucleotides, the CDR3 is TGTGCCAGCAGTTACGCCAGGGCGGGCAATCACCCCCAGCATTTT. It yields the protein CASSYARAGNHPQHF.